This paragraph reports one TCR beta chain. Its antigen remains unknown. One junction end disagrees with the germline gene, perhaps due to a read error. This sample is drawn from a study of T cells in Graves' hyperthyroidism and ophthalmopathy. TCR beta CDR3 region amplification was performed from RNA transcripts. TCR CDR3 regions were first amplified by RT-PCR with HTBI primers. TCRdb re-derived calls from the multiplex PCR reads in MiXCR, one entry per CDR3 protein. The sample includes approximately 600,000 distinct CDR3 sequences, approximately 15% seen only once; the top ten take more than 6%. Ophthalmopathy patients showed a Clinical Activity Score of at least 3, NOSPECS grade of at least 4 and duration under 3 months. Uncontrolled infection, other autoimmune disease, pregnancy or lactation led to exclusion. Whole-study findings and limits: Among clonotypes expanded in thyroid above 0.001, most were also found in blood.

The sample taken for sequencing was blood. The TCR was taken from a woman between 18 and 30 years old with Graves' ophthalmopathy.

CDR3 loop: CAGSFGGDYYEQYF. DNA of the CDR3: TGCGCCGGCAGCTTTGGAGGGGATTACTACGAGCAGTACTTC. This chain joins TRBV5-1 and TRBJ2-7; D possibly corresponds to TRBD2 (6 bases). Germline assignment: CDR1 SGHRS and CDR2 YFSETQ. The CDR3 is made up of 14 amino acids.